Listed here are 14 T cell receptor beta chains from one sample, sequenced in a study of PD-1 blockade in classical Hodgkin lymphoma. Assay: immunoSEQ multiplex PCR; the TCRdb copy retains only in-frame clones and omits some. The data show around 23,000 clones, around 87% seen once. Noted time point: newly diagnosed, previously untreated cHL patient sample. PBMCs, once thawed, yielded CD8+ T cells isolated by magnetic negative selection. Sequenced material: CD8+ T cells from blood. Receptors were obtained from a human donor with classical Hodgkin lymphoma.

This sequence joins TRBV7-6 and TRBJ2-3; 11 bases map to TRBD2. The CDR3 contains 14 residues. The V gene end was trimmed by 4 bases and the J gene end by 5 bases; junction bases not matched to a gene: 2. The germline CDR1 and CDR2 sequences are SGHVS and FNYEAQ. The DNA for the CDR3 is TGTGCCAGCAGCTCCGGGACTAGCGGAGATACGCAGTATTTT. It encodes CASSSGTSGDTQYF.

V is TRBV25-1 and J is TRBJ1-6; D is ambiguous. The germline V gene encodes CDR1 MGHDK and CDR2 SYGVNS. CDR3 length: 12 residues. The V gene lost 3 bases and the J gene lost 11 bases, with 8 bases spanning the gap. The CDR3 is CASSDLGTPLHF. The CDR3 nucleotides read TGTGCCAGCAGTGATCTGGGTACACCCCTCCACTTT.

This sequence joins TRBV13 and TRBJ2-7, with D perhaps TRBD1 (5 bases). The CDR3 totals 16 residues. V dropped 3 bases and J dropped 6 bases, with 21 bases sitting between them. Germline V gene sequence: CDR1 PRHDT, CDR2 FYEKMQ (reference sequence). The CDR3: CASSLHSEGVFVEQYF. In DNA, the CDR3 is TGTGCCAGCAGCTTGCACTCGGAAGGGGTATTCGTCGAGCAGTACTTC. The full variable domain, rest sourced from reference TRBV13 and TRBJ2-7, is AAGVIQSPRHLIKEKRETATLKCYPIPRHDTVYWYQQGPGQDPQFLISFYEKMQSDKGSIPDRFSAQQFSDYHSELNMSSLELGDSALYFCASSLHSEGVFVEQYFGPGTRLTVT.

This clone appeared once. The rearrangement links TRBV5-4 to TRBJ2-2; D uncertain. Germline-derived CDR1 and CDR2 are SGHNT and YYREEE (reference sequence). The CDR3 totals 14 residues. V shed 5 bases and J shed 5 bases, with 13 bases lying between them. The CDR3 coding sequence is TGTGCCAGCAGAACCCAGTCGGGTACCGGGGAGCTGTTTTTT. Encoded protein: CASRTQSGTGELFF.

This sequence joins TRBV11-3 and TRBJ2-2; D remains unclear. This CDR3 comprises 12 residues. V dropped 7 bases and J dropped 1 base, with 4 bases sitting between them. CDR1 is SGHNT and CDR2 is YENEEA in the germline V gene. The CDR3 is CASKGNTGELFF. Here the CDR3 DNA reads TGTGCCAGCAAAGGGAACACCGGGGAGCTGTTTTTT.

The chain couples TRBV18 to TRBJ2-7; D is unclear. In germline, CDR1 is KGHSH, CDR2 LQKENI. The V end was cut by 0 bases, the J end by 5 bases, with 8 bases between. This CDR3 is built from 13 residues. CDR3 coding DNA: TGTGCCAGCTCACCACCCTGGGATCACGAGCAGTACTTC. Residues: CASSPPWDHEQYF.

This chain connects TRBV4-1 to TRBJ1-4, with D unclear. The germline V gene has CDR1 MGHRA and CDR2 YSYEKL. V dropped 1 base and J dropped 3 bases, with 9 bases sitting between them. CDR3 size: 15 residues. In DNA form, the CDR3 reads TGCGCCAGCAGCCAAGCAGCATGGTCTAATGAAAAACTGTTTTTT. It yields the protein CASSQAAWSNEKLFF.

The chain employs TRBV7-9 and TRBJ2-7; unclear D gene. The CDR3 has 14 residues. The V end was cut by 4 bases, the J end by 3 bases, with 13 bases between. Germline CDR1 SEHNR, CDR2 FQNEAQ (reference sequence). The CDR3 DNA reads as TGTGCCAGCAGCTCTCATTTAACTCTCTACGAGCAGTACTTC. Encoded protein: CASSSHLTLYEQYF. Supplemented by reference TRBV7-9 and TRBJ2-7, the full variable domain reads DTGVSQNPRHKITKRGQNVTFRCDPISEHNRLYWYRQTLGQGPEFLTYFQNEAQLEKSRLLSDRFSAERPKGSFSTLEIQRTEQGDSAMYLCASSSHLTLYEQYFGPGTRLTVT.

This chain joins TRBV4-1 and TRBJ1-2; TRBD1 matches at 8 bases. CDR1 is MGHRA and CDR2 is YSYEKL in the germline V gene. With 4 bases clipped from V and 3 bases from J, the junction kept 7 bases outside the gene matches. The CDR3 runs 15 residues. The CDR3 DNA sequence: TGCGCCAGCAGCCTCGCGACAGGGGTGCACTATGGCTACACCTTC. Its protein is CASSLATGVHYGYTF.

The chain is built from TRBV7-9 and TRBJ2-1; perhaps TRBD2 as D (5 bases). V was pared by 5 bases and J by 7 bases, with 15 bases between. This CDR3 has 14 amino acids. Looked up from germline, CDR1 is SEHNR and CDR2 is FQNEAQ (reference sequence). The DNA for the CDR3 is TGTGCCAGCAGCCTGGACTTAGCAAGGAATGAGCAGTTCTTC. This encodes CASSLDLARNEQFF.

V is TRBV7-2 and J is TRBJ1-1, with TRBD1 matching 8 bases. The V segment lost 4 bases and the J segment 0 bases; nucleotides outside the gene matches: 1. The CDR3 length is 14 residues. Germline CDR1 reads SGHTA; CDR2 reads FQGNSA. In nucleotides, the CDR3 is TGTGCCAGCAGCTGGACAGGGTTGAACACTGAAGCTTTCTTT. This sequence encodes CASSWTGLNTEAFF.

This clone was seen just once. The chain joins TRBV18 to TRBJ2-1; D gene uncertain. V gave up 4 bases and J gave up 7 bases, with 11 bases separating them. Germline loops: CDR1 KGHSH, CDR2 LQKENI. CDR3 size: 13 residues. For the CDR3, the DNA is TGTGCCAGCTCACGACTCACAGCTAATGAGCAGTTCTTC. This codes for CASSRLTANEQFF.

The V gene is TRBV19, the J gene TRBJ1-2; D gene ambiguous. The V gene lost 5 bases and the J gene lost 4 bases, with 11 bases spanning the gap. This CDR3 contains 13 residues. Germline V CDR1 and CDR2: LNHDA, SQIVND (reference sequence). The DNA for the CDR3 is TGTGCCAGTAGTCCCAGACTGAGCTATGGCTACACCTTC. Its translation is CASSPRLSYGYTF.

V is TRBV10-3 and J is TRBJ2-7; 9 bases agree with TRBD2. This CDR3 region has 16 residues. Germline V gene sequence: CDR1 ENHRY, CDR2 SYGVKD. Trimming took 0 bases from V and 4 from J; bases not matched to a gene: 7. CDR3 bases: TGTGCCATCAGTGAGTCGAGTAGCGGGAGACCTTACGAGCAGTACTTC. It encodes CAISESSSGRPYEQYF.